This TCR beta chain was captured by sequencing in a study of blood T cell repertoires in COVID-19. The wider study: Collection of acute and convalescent COVID-19 samples took place in the United States, Italy and Spain. PBMCs, B-cell-depleted T cells, or T cells were the source of the cDNA or gDNA that made up the material.

Authors' methods: Reference gene primer amplification yielded estimated nucleated cell counts. Libraries were prepared by immunoSEQ multiplex PCR; TCRdb keeps only in-frame clonotypes and omits some of them. V and J calls and clone size are copied from that table; D and trimming were computed from the DNA. The sample gives 300,000 or so clones, 65% to 85% of which show up once; roughly 1.2% is in the top ten. The specimen was peripheral blood. The TCR comes from a woman in her fifties or sixties with acute or convalescent COVID-19.

CDR3 nucleotides: TGTGCCATACAGAGCGGGGGGGCTAAAGATACGCAGTATTTT. Translating gives CAIQSGGAKDTQYF. This chain uses TRBV6-5 with TRBJ2-3; 10 nucleotides agree with TRBD2. The CDR3 is 14 amino acids. The germline V gene encodes CDR1 MNHEY and CDR2 SVGAGI. With 10 bases clipped from V and 5 bases from J, the junction kept 9 bases outside the gene matches.